This is a list of T cell receptor beta chains from one sample in a study of a mutant IDH1 vaccine in newly diagnosed glioma. Clones were read by immunoSEQ multiplex PCR, and TCRdb kept only the in-frame ones, dropping some. The sample lists 70,000 or so clones; around 83% were seen once. The sample consisted of peripheral blood mononuclear cells (PBMCs), taken from a glioma patient treated with radiotherapy, temozolomide or both. Every receptor here comes from a woman aged 18-30 years with glioma. Some clones in this sample may be carry-over from other donors' samples. Both conserved end residues are trimmed from each CDR3.

>TRBV4-1
ASSQLSGGADTQY
>TRBV7-6
ASSFGDRGKGGYT
>TRBV29-1
SVSGQTQAKNIQY
>TRBV10-1
ASHPPLTGPGYT
>TRBV18
ASSPSPREGYSNQPQH
>TRBV5-5
ASSFGGEDTGELF
>TRBV29-1
SVRSEFGPFGYT
>TRBV5-5
ASSGISTGELF
>TRBV9
ASSVEPNRQVNTEAF
>TRBV6-5
ASSDRGYGYT
>TRBV18
ASSPTGGGSEAF
>TRBV6-1
ASSQGLNYGYT
>TRBV6-1
ASRGTGLETQY
>TRBV6-1
ASSVVGRAGAF
>TRBV10-2
ASSTRSLWETQY
>TRBV27
ASSLSTGTSFYEQY
>TRBV14
ASSHEGDRITDGD
>TRBV9
ASSPEGRIYEQY
>TRBV6-6
ASSAASGANVLT
>TRBV6-5
ASSYSFRDTQY
>TRBV7-6
ASSGMGMAGSGYT
>TRBV5-1
ASTSGTGIYGYT
>TRBV6-1
ASSEVLIRLEAF
>TRBV6-6
ASSYSWTDRGYT
>TRBV29-1
SVGTGGDQPQH
>TRBV30
AWSRRGQIYGYT
>TRBV7-9
ASSVGTGGLYEQY
>TRBV27
ASSLAGNSPLH
>TRBV5-1
ATVRRPCKNIQY
>TRBV29-1
SVAGGLGQPQH
>TRBV9
ASSVNTEAKNIQY
>TRBV10-2
ASSVVGSDTQY
>TRBV28
ASSSQGVAGYT
>TRBV25-1
ASSGQGHQPQH
>TRBV18
ASSREMGGPNEQY
>TRBV5-1
ASSLDGEYGYT
>TRBV4-3
ASSQDPRGRDEQF
>TRBV5-6
ASSLSLSYEQY